Shown below are 25 T cell receptor beta chains from a single sample sequenced in a study of molecular identifiers for immune sequencing clone quantification. TCRdb redid the calling of the PCR reads with MiXCR, one entry per CDR3 protein. This table holds 80,000 to 95,000 distinct CDR3 sequences, around a fifth found once. Sequencing used naive CD8+ T cells from blood, with Jurkat cell RNA spiked in. Subset meaning: FACS-sorted CD8+CD4-CCR7+CD45RA+ naive T cells. The receptors shown here come from a human donor in good health. Some libraries in this study had Jurkat cell RNA spiked in.

This clonotype was recorded at least ten times. V usage is TRBV12-3 or TRBV12-4 and J usage is TRBJ2-7; 12 bases are a match to TRBD2. V was pared by 5 bases and J by 2 bases, with 1 base of the junction left unmatched. CDR3 length: 14 residues. CDR3 bases: TGTGCCAGCAGTACTAGCGGGGGGCCCTACGAGCAGTACTTC. This translates into CASSTSGGPYEQYF.

With respect to this clonotype: Possible read error: a much larger clone is one base away. The V call is TRBV3-1, the J call TRBJ1-2; D not resolved. CDR3 length: 14 residues. Germline V CDR1 and CDR2: LGHDT, YNNKEL (reference sequence). Between the trimmed V and J ends, which lost 4 bases and 5 bases, there was a span of 14 bases. The CDR3 DNA reads as TGTGCCAGCAGCCTGTTGGACGGGGAATATGGCTACACCTTC. Amino acid sequence: CASSLLDGEYGYTF.

This clonotype was observed at least ten times. The CDR3 coding sequence is TGTGCCAGCAGTGGGCCACTTAGCACAGATACGCAGTATTTT. Translated: CASSGPLSTDTQYF. The chain joins TRBV12-3 or TRBV12-4 to TRBJ2-3; D unresolved. There are 14 residues in the CDR3. V lost 5 bases to trimming and J lost 0 bases, with 9 bases between them.

This clonotype appeared many times. This clone may be a read error of a much larger clone one base away. The V gene is TRBV5-1, the J gene TRBJ2-3; 8 positions agree with TRBD1. This CDR3 has 16 amino acids. Germline CDR1 is SGHRS and CDR2 is YFSETQ. V gave up 0 bases and J gave up 8 bases; unmatched junction bases: 11. CDR3 nucleotide sequence: TGCGCCAGCAGCTTGGCCGACAGGGGATTGAGGGGTACGCAGTATTTT. This gives the protein CASSLADRGLRGTQYF.

This clonotype was found many times. This CDR3 reads CASSYDGTTLQETQYF. The CDR3 nucleotides read TGTGCCAGCAGTTACGACGGGACTACATTACAAGAGACCCAGTACTTC. The rearrangement links TRBV6-5 to TRBJ2-5; the match to TRBD2 covers 7 bases. Germline lookup yields CDR1 MNHEY and CDR2 SVGAGI. This CDR3 has 16 residues. J lost 2 bases, V lost 2 bases, and 8 bases had no gene match.

This clonotype was found a few times. A read error may produce the germline difference seen at one junction end. The V call is TRBV2, the J call TRBJ2-7, with D possibly TRBD2 on 5 matching bases. Germline-derived CDR1 and CDR2 are SNHLY and FYNNEI. The CDR3 consists of 13 residues. The CDR3 loop is CASQSGTDYGQYF. The CDR3 DNA is TGTGCCAGTCAGTCTGGCACCGACTACGGGCAGTACTTC.

This clonotype occurred many times. The J gene is TRBJ1-1, the V gene TRBV9; D is unclear. Germline V lookup: CDR1 SGDLS, CDR2 YYNGEE. The CDR3 length is 13 residues. V was cut by 3 bases and J by 4 bases, with 10 bases left in between. Here the CDR3 DNA reads TGTGCCAGCAGCGAGGGAGGCGGCACTGAAGCTTTCTTT. Translating gives CASSEGGGTEAFF.

To note about this clonotype: A much larger clone is a single base away; this may be a read error. The chain employs TRBV27 and TRBJ2-1; 12 bases are a match to TRBD2. From germline, CDR1 is MNHEY and CDR2 SMNVEV (reference sequence). The V gene end was trimmed by 5 bases and the J gene end by 6 bases; junction bases not matched to a gene: 8. The CDR3 runs 16 residues. CDR3 sequence reads: CASSLAGGPSSNEQFF. CDR3 nucleotide sequence: TGTGCCAGCAGTCTAGCGGGAGGGCCATCCAGCAATGAGCAGTTCTTC.

This clonotype has ten or more counts. The chain uses TRBV6-2 or TRBV6-3 and TRBJ2-2; D uncertain. CDR3 length equals 12 residues. Trimming stripped 6 bases from V and 4 bases from J, with 6 bases between. Germline CDR1 is MNHEY and CDR2 is SVGEGT. CDR3 DNA: TGTGCCAGCAGACTGGCCACCGGGGAGCTGTTTTTT. Its translation is CASRLATGELFF.

The sample holds many counts of this clonotype. The rearrangement uses TRBV9 and TRBJ1-1; the D is unclear. The CDR3 loop spans 14 amino acids. V was cut by 0 bases and J by 2 bases, with 8 bases left in between. The germline V gene encodes CDR1 SGDLS and CDR2 YYNGEE. CDR3 in DNA: TGTGCCAGCAGCGTAGGGGCAGACAACACTGAAGCTTTCTTT. This encodes CASSVGADNTEAFF.

This clonotype was picked up many times. The rearrangement uses TRBV5-1 and TRBJ2-2; D is undetermined. The CDR3 loop spans 13 amino acids. Trimming stripped 3 bases from V and 6 bases from J, with 9 bases between. The germline V gene encodes CDR1 SGHRS and CDR2 YFSETQ. CDR3: CASSSTQPGELFF. The CDR3 nucleotides are TGCGCCAGCAGCTCTACACAACCCGGGGAGCTGTTTTTT. Full variable domain (remainder filled in from reference TRBV5-1 and TRBJ2-2): KAGVTQTPRYLIKTRGQQVTLSCSPISGHRSVSWYQQTPGQGLQFLFEYFSETQRNKGNFPGRFSGRQFSNSRSEMNVSTLELGDSALYLCASSSTQPGELFFGEGSRLTVL.

About this clonotype: With a much larger clone just one base away, this may be a read error. The V call is TRBV20-1, the J call TRBJ2-5; 9 nucleotides align to TRBD2. Germline loops: CDR1 DFQATT, CDR2 SNEGSKA (reference sequence). The CDR3 has 15 residues. The V and J ends lost 8 bases and 5 bases, in that order; junction bases with no gene match: 15. CDR3: CSTIPDSGRGETQYF. CDR3 sequence (DNA): TGCAGTACTATACCCGATAGCGGGAGAGGGGAGACCCAGTACTTC.

This clonotype was observed at least ten times. The chain has TRBV19 and TRBJ2-5; D possibly matches TRBD1 or TRBD2 (6 bases each). V lost 5 bases, J lost 0 bases, and 13 bases lay in between. Germline assignment: CDR1 LNHDA and CDR2 SQIVND (reference sequence). This CDR3 is 15 amino acids long. The CDR3 is CASSFYGGHQETQYF. CDR3 coding DNA: TGTGCCAGTAGTTTCTATGGGGGGCACCAAGAGACCCAGTACTTC.

This clonotype was seen many times. The rearrangement uses TRBV5-4 and TRBJ1-1; D is ambiguous. This CDR3 spans 13 amino acids. CDR1 SGHNT and CDR2 YYREEE come from the germline V gene (reference sequence). V lost 4 bases and J lost 9, with 16 bases in between. Here the CDR3 DNA reads TGTGCCAGCAGCGAAGCGAGTAGCCTAAAAGCTTTCTTT. It yields the protein CASSEASSLKAFF. Combining the CDR3 with reference TRBV5-4 and TRBJ1-1 gives the whole variable domain ETGVTQSPTHLIKTRGQQVTLRCSSQSGHNTVSWYQQALGQGPQFIFQYYREEENGRGNFPPRFSGLQFPNYSSELNVNALELDDSALYLCASSEASSLKAFFGQGTRLTVV.

This clonotype has ten or more counts. The chain joins TRBV14 to TRBJ2-3; D call uncertain. Trimming took off 1 base at V and 7 bases at J, with 24 bases between the two ends. From germline, CDR1 is SGHDN and CDR2 FVKESK. The CDR3 extends over 18 amino acids. CDR3 coding DNA: TGTGCCAGCAGCCAAGTGCCCCTAGAGGTGGGGTATGAGCATACGCAGTATTTT. Its translation is CASSQVPLEVGYEHTQYF.

The sample holds many counts of this clonotype. The chain is built from TRBV20-1 and TRBJ1-2, with 7 bases fitting TRBD1. There are 13 residues in the CDR3. CDR1 is DFQATT and CDR2 is SNEGSKA in the germline V gene (reference sequence). Trimming cost V 0 bases and J 5 bases; bases outside gene matches: 3. This chain's CDR3 is CSAREDRLYGYTF. The CDR3 bases are TGCAGTGCTAGAGAGGACAGGTTATATGGCTACACCTTC.

This clonotype appeared many times. The chain carries TRBV19 and TRBJ1-1; maybe TRBD1 (6 bases). V lost 5 bases and J 1 base, leaving 14 bases between the germline ends. The germline V gene has CDR1 LNHDA and CDR2 SQIVND (reference sequence). This CDR3 is built from 15 residues. The CDR3 region is CASSPYSTGNTEAFF. DNA of the CDR3: TGTGCCAGTAGTCCATATTCGACAGGGAACACTGAAGCTTTCTTT.

The J gene is TRBJ2-5, the V gene TRBV6-2 or TRBV6-3; TRBD2 matches at 7 bases. Germline V gene data show CDR1 as MNHEY and CDR2 as SVGEGT. The CDR3 is made up of 15 amino acids. V lost 2 bases to trimming and J lost 5 bases; unmatched junction nucleotides: 8. CDR3 region: CASSYEGLGGETQYF. The DNA for the CDR3 is TGTGCCAGCAGTTACGAAGGACTAGGTGGGGAGACCCAGTACTTC.

In its sample, this clonotype was seen many times. The genes are TRBV10-1 and TRBJ2-1, with D maybe TRBD1 (5 bases). From germline, CDR1 is WNHNN and CDR2 SYGVQD (reference sequence). V lost 0 bases and J 3 bases, leaving 9 bases between the germline ends. This CDR3 spans 15 amino acids. Written as DNA, the CDR3 is TGCGCCAGCAGTGAGTCGATTCAGGGCTACAATGAGCAGTTCTTC. Protein product: CASSESIQGYNEQFF.

This clonotype was observed many times. The chain couples TRBV7-9 to TRBJ2-7; D may be TRBD1 (5 bases). The V end was cut by 5 bases, the J end by 7 bases, with 21 bases between. CDR1 is SEHNR, CDR2 FQNEAQ, per germline (reference sequence). This CDR3 comprises 15 residues. In nucleotides, the CDR3 is TGTGCCAGCAGCCCCATCTCTGGGGCGGTAGGGGAGCAGTACTTC. It yields the protein CASSPISGAVGEQYF.

Ten or more counts support this clonotype. The V call is TRBV4-1, the J call TRBJ2-7; tentative D call: TRBD1 (6 bases). The CDR3 covers 16 residues. V was pared by 4 bases and J by 4 bases, with 20 bases between. Looked up from germline, CDR1 is MGHRA and CDR2 is YSYEKL. CDR3 amino acids: CASSLGLGTRGYEQYF. As DNA, the CDR3 is TGCGCCAGCAGCCTGGGTCTCGGGACACGGGGATACGAGCAGTACTTC.

Remarks on this clonotype: A much larger clone is a single base away; this may be a read error. The gene calls are TRBV6-5 and TRBJ2-7, with TRBD2 matching 10 bases. CDR3 size: 15 residues. Per germline, CDR1 MNHEY and CDR2 SVGAGI. In DNA, the CDR3 is TGTGTCAGCAGCGATCCTCCTAGCGGGAGTTACGAGCAGTACTTC. Amino acid sequence: CVSSDPPSGSYEQYF.

Points on this clonotype: Germline and junction disagree at one end, which may indicate a read error. This chain joins TRBV4-3 and TRBJ2-6, with D possibly TRBD1 on 5 matching bases. The CDR3 has 16 residues. Germline CDR1 reads LGHNA; CDR2 reads YSLEER. CDR3 sequence reads: CASSQDRASGANVQTF. CDR3 sequence (DNA): TGCGCCAGCAGCCAAGATCGCGCCTCTGGGGCCAACGTCCAGACTTTC.

Details on this clonotype: With a much larger clone just one base away, this may be a read error. The V call is TRBV6-1, the J call TRBJ2-6; perhaps D is TRBD1 or TRBD2 (5 bases each). Germline loops: CDR1 MNHNS, CDR2 SASEGT. The CDR3 covers 14 residues. The CDR3: CASSDRAGAIVLTF. The DNA of the CDR3 is TGTGCCAGCAGTGACAGGGCCGGGGCCATCGTCCTGACTTTC.

This clonotype occurred many times. DNA of the CDR3: TGCGCCAGTGGGACTAGCGGGACTTCACCCTTCTTC. Translating gives CASGTSGTSPFF. V and J are TRBV10-2 and TRBJ2-1; TRBD2 agrees at 13 bases. V lost 9 bases and J lost 16; bases outside the gene matches: 9. Germline-derived CDR1 and CDR2 are WSHSY and SAAADI. There are 12 residues in the CDR3.